This is a list of T cell receptor beta chains from one sample in a study of response to subunit inactivated influenza vaccine. One entry per CDR3 protein, called by TCRdb with MiXCR from the RT-PCR reads. The data contain about 780,000 distinct CDR3 sequences, about 18% of them singletons. Specimen: PBMCs from blood, collected roughly 5 days after vaccination. The receptors here all came from a man between 45 and 60 years old who received an inactivated influenza vaccine. The CDR3 runs from the conserved cysteine through the conserved F or W. Each record gives: J gene, clone size, D gene, V gene, CDR3 protein, CDR3 DNA. A D gene is named only where the DNA matches it firmly. For some rows the clone size is stated as once, few or many, or as a class when expanded; others skip it.

j_call: TRBJ1-2
clone_size: NA
d_call: TRBD1
v_call: TRBV20-1
cdr3_aa: CSARVVGGERGYTF
cdr3_nt: TGCAGTGCTAGAGTGGTAGGGGGCGAGCGAGGCTACACCTTC

j_call: TRBJ2-3
clone_size: many
d_call: NA
v_call: TRBV12-3/TRBV12-4
cdr3_aa: CASSPSGVTQYF
cdr3_nt: TGTGCCAGCAGTCCATCGGGGGTAACGCAGTATTTT

j_call: TRBJ2-7
clone_size: NA
d_call: NA
v_call: TRBV10-3
cdr3_aa: CAIRGTVSSYEQYF
cdr3_nt: TGTGCCATCCGGGGTACTGTGAGCTCCTACGAGCAGTACTTC

j_call: TRBJ2-1
clone_size: NA
d_call: NA
v_call: TRBV9
cdr3_aa: CASSVDGGYEQFF
cdr3_nt: TGTGCCAGCAGCGTAGATGGGGGATATGAGCAGTTCTTC

j_call: TRBJ1-1
clone_size: many
d_call: NA
v_call: TRBV3-1
cdr3_aa: CASSQEAGGNTEAFF
cdr3_nt: TGTGCCAGCAGCCAAGAGGCGGGGGGGAACACTGAAGCTTTCTTT

j_call: TRBJ2-3
clone_size: few
d_call: NA
v_call: TRBV6-5
cdr3_aa: CASSYSGRGDTQYF
cdr3_nt: TGTGCCAGCAGTTACTCCGGCAGGGGTGATACGCAGTATTTT

j_call: TRBJ2-7
clone_size: NA
d_call: NA
v_call: TRBV7-2
cdr3_aa: CASSLVGPASYEQYF
cdr3_nt: TGTGCCAGCAGCTTAGTAGGACCAGCCTCCTACGAGCAGTACTTC

j_call: TRBJ2-7
clone_size: many
d_call: TRBD1
v_call: TRBV15
cdr3_aa: CATSRGTGSDEQYF
cdr3_nt: TGTGCCACCAGCAGAGGGACAGGTAGCGACGAGCAGTACTTC

j_call: TRBJ2-7
clone_size: many
d_call: TRBD1
v_call: TRBV20-1
cdr3_aa: CSARDLDRGNEQYF
cdr3_nt: TGCAGTGCTAGAGACCTTGACAGGGGCAACGAGCAGTACTTC

j_call: TRBJ2-2
clone_size: NA
d_call: TRBD2
v_call: TRBV6-1
cdr3_aa: CASRVAGNTGELFF
cdr3_nt: TGTGCCAGCAGGGTAGCGGGGAACACCGGGGAGCTGTTTTTT

j_call: TRBJ2-6
clone_size: many
d_call: NA
v_call: TRBV5-1
cdr3_aa: CASSVQTGNGANVLTF
cdr3_nt: TGCGCCAGCAGCGTCCAAACAGGGAATGGGGCCAACGTCCTGACTTTC

j_call: TRBJ2-7
clone_size: NA
d_call: NA
v_call: TRBV12-3/TRBV12-4
cdr3_aa: CASSKPRLSYEQYF
cdr3_nt: TGTGCCAGCAGCAAACCCAGACTGAGCTACGAGCAGTACTTC

j_call: TRBJ2-1
clone_size: NA
d_call: NA
v_call: TRBV7-6
cdr3_aa: CASSLEISREQFF
cdr3_nt: TGTGCCAGCAGCTTAGAAATAAGCAGGGAGCAGTTCTTC

j_call: TRBJ1-5
clone_size: NA
d_call: TRBD1
v_call: TRBV3-1
cdr3_aa: CASSETGGQEPQHF
cdr3_nt: TGTGCCAGCAGCGAGACAGGGGGTCAGGAGCCCCAGCATTTT

j_call: TRBJ2-7
clone_size: NA
d_call: TRBD1
v_call: TRBV12-3/TRBV12-4
cdr3_aa: CASSWTGVNYEQYF
cdr3_nt: TGTGCCAGCAGTTGGACAGGGGTAAACTACGAGCAGTACTTC

j_call: TRBJ1-5
clone_size: NA
d_call: TRBD1
v_call: TRBV27
cdr3_aa: CASKPGQGRNQPQHF
cdr3_nt: TGTGCCAGCAAACCGGGACAGGGTCGGAATCAGCCCCAGCATTTT

j_call: TRBJ1-5
clone_size: NA
d_call: NA
v_call: TRBV9
cdr3_aa: CASSAGQSNQPQHF
cdr3_nt: TGTGCCAGCAGCGCCGGACAGTCCAATCAGCCCCAGCATTTT

j_call: TRBJ2-7
clone_size: few
d_call: TRBD2
v_call: TRBV20-1
cdr3_aa: CSASLAEYEQYF
cdr3_nt: TGCAGTGCTAGCCTAGCGGAATACGAGCAGTACTTC

j_call: TRBJ1-5
clone_size: NA
d_call: NA
v_call: TRBV18
cdr3_aa: CASSYTTDYGPQHF
cdr3_nt: TGTGCCAGCTCATATACAACGGACTACGGGCCCCAGCATTTT

j_call: TRBJ2-1
clone_size: NA
d_call: NA
v_call: TRBV10-3
cdr3_aa: CAISDGSYNEQFF
cdr3_nt: TGTGCCATCAGTGACGGCTCCTACAATGAGCAGTTCTTC

j_call: TRBJ1-5
clone_size: few
d_call: NA
v_call: TRBV5-5
cdr3_aa: CASSAKTGGRGNQPQHF
cdr3_nt: TGTGCCAGCAGCGCTAAGACAGGAGGTCGGGGCAATCAGCCCCAGCATTTT

j_call: TRBJ2-2
clone_size: few
d_call: TRBD1
v_call: TRBV7-2
cdr3_aa: CASARSMRTGPTGELFF
cdr3_nt: TGTGCCAGCGCCCGTTCGATGCGGACAGGGCCAACCGGGGAGCTGTTTTTT

j_call: TRBJ2-5
clone_size: few
d_call: TRBD1
v_call: TRBV12-3/TRBV12-4
cdr3_aa: CASRPTGDLQETQYF
cdr3_nt: TGTGCCAGCAGACCTACAGGGGACCTCCAAGAGACCCAGTACTTC

j_call: TRBJ2-1
clone_size: many
d_call: NA
v_call: TRBV4-3
cdr3_aa: CASSHGGYNEQFF
cdr3_nt: TGCGCCAGCAGCCATGGCGGCTACAATGAGCAGTTCTTC

j_call: TRBJ2-3
clone_size: NA
d_call: TRBD2
v_call: TRBV29-1
cdr3_aa: CSVPTSGYTDTQYF
cdr3_nt: TGCAGCGTGCCGACTAGCGGCTACACAGATACGCAGTATTTT